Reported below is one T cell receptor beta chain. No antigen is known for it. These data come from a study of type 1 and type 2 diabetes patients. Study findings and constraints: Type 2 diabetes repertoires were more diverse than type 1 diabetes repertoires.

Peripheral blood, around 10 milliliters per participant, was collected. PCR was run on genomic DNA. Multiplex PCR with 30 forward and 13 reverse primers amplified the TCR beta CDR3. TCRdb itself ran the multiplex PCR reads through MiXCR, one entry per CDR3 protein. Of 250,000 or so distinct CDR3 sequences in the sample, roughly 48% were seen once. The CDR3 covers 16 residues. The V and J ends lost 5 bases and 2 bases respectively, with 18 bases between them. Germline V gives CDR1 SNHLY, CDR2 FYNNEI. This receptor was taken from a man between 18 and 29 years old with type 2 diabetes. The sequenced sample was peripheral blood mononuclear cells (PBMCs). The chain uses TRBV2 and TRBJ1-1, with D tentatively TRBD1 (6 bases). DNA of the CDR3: TGTGCCAGCAGTTGGGACCCAACAGGGATTAACACTGAAGCTTTCTTT. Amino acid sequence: CASSWDPTGINTEAFF.